This T cell receptor beta chain was profiled in a study of blood T cells in healthy people across ages. The study's findings and limits: Strongly correlated with naive T cell percentage was TCR beta diversity. Unsorted PBMCs prevented conclusive naive versus antigen-experienced comparison. The recorded TCR beta diversity per million T cells decreased in a roughly linear manner with age.

This clonotype was counted a single time. Its target is not known. Healthy Caucasians from Russia aged about 6 to 95 served as donors. Sample-barcoded 5' priming and a J-beta primer mix drove a second PCR of about 7 to 11 cycles. TCRdb re-derived calls from the 5' RACE reads in MiXCR, one entry per CDR3 protein. The sample lists approximately 800,000 distinct CDR3 sequences; roughly three fifths were seen once. The CDR3 totals 14 residues. Germline V CDR1 and CDR2: LGHDT, YNNKEL (reference sequence). With 0 bases removed from V and 10 bases from J, the gap between germline ends came to 16 bases. The chain combines TRBV3-1 with TRBJ2-7; D perhaps matches TRBD2 (7 bases). The sample was blood. This clonotype was obtained from a man aged 35-49 years in good health. In DNA form, the CDR3 reads TGTGCCAGCAGCCAAGAAAGGGGAGGGGGGGCACAGTACTTC. It translates to CASSQERGGGAQYF.